This T cell receptor (beta chain) was sequenced during a study of control samples from healthy donors and cancer patients. The ends were cut back, 1 base at V and 0 bases at J, with 7 bases in the middle. This CDR3 has 15 residues. The germline CDR1 and CDR2 sequences are SGHVS and FQNEAQ. Assay used: immunoSEQ multiplex PCR; TCRdb lists only in-frame clones, some missing. The sample carries some 18,000 clones, approximately 80% recorded once. The sample taken for sequencing was PBMCs. This chain uses TRBV7-8 with TRBJ2-1; D might be TRBD2 (6 bases). The receptor comes from a woman aged 70-85 years with lung cancer. CDR3 sequence reads: CASSLGGASYNEQFF. The CDR3, as DNA: TGTGCCAGCAGCTTAGGCGGGGCCTCCTACAATGAGCAGTTCTTC.